Listed here are 25 T cell receptor beta chains from one sample, sequenced in a study of blood T cell repertoires in COVID-19. TCRdb's table, derived via immunoSEQ multiplex PCR, lists solely in-frame clones and lacks some. Among 110,000 or so clones listed, approximately 90% were seen once. The sequencing sample was made of peripheral blood. Receptors originate from a man aged 65 to 85 with active or convalescent COVID-19.

This clone was observed a few times. The rearrangement uses TRBV24-1 and TRBJ1-5; tentative D call: TRBD1 (6 bases). The V end was cut by 9 bases, the J end by 4 bases, with 18 bases between. This CDR3 has 15 residues. CDR1 KGHDR and CDR2 SFDVKD come from the germline V gene. Written as DNA, the CDR3 is TGTGCCACCGCACAGGGCCTGGTGGAAAATCAGCCCCAGCATTTT. It encodes CATAQGLVENQPQHF.

This chain connects TRBV5-1 to TRBJ2-7, with D hard to call. V was pared by 4 bases and J by 2 bases, with 13 bases between. CDR1 SGHRS and CDR2 YFSETQ come from the germline V gene. The CDR3 consists of 14 residues. The CDR3 region has the DNA TGCGCCAGCAGCCTCCCAATGCCAGCCTACGAGCAGTACTTC. This encodes CASSLPMPAYEQYF. Supplemented by reference TRBV5-1 and TRBJ2-7, the full variable domain reads KAGVTQTPRYLIKTRGQQVTLSCSPISGHRSVSWYQQTPGQGLQFLFEYFSETQRNKGNFPGRFSGRQFSNSRSEMNVSTLELGDSALYLCASSLPMPAYEQYFGPGTRLTVT.

The J gene is TRBJ1-1, the V gene TRBV20-1; perhaps TRBD1 as D (5 bases). The CDR3 has 10 residues. Per germline, CDR1 DFQATT and CDR2 SNEGSKA (reference sequence). Trimming took 5 bases from V and 11 from J, leaving 12 bases between them. The CDR3 loop reads CSAWGRLAFF. CDR3 nucleotide sequence: TGCAGTGCTTGGGGCCGGTTGGCTTTCTTT.

The genes are TRBV11-2 and TRBJ1-1; no definite D call. Germline CDR1 and CDR2: SGHAT and FQNNGV. This CDR3 is built from 14 residues. V was pared by 5 bases and J by 5 bases, with 15 bases between. CDR3 residues: CASSLQASGTEAFF. The CDR3, as DNA: TGTGCCAGCAGCCTTCAGGCGTCGGGGACTGAAGCTTTCTTT.

J is TRBJ2-7 and V is TRBV6-1; TRBD2 agrees at 12 bases. The J segment lost 7 bases and the V segment lost 8 bases, leaving 9 bases of the junction unmatched. This CDR3 is built from 14 residues. Germline V gene sequence: CDR1 MNHNS, CDR2 SASEGT. This CDR3 is CASGPSGGVGEQYF. The CDR3 DNA follows: TGTGCCAGCGGCCCTAGCGGGGGGGTTGGGGAGCAGTACTTC.

The rearrangement joins TRBV9 to TRBJ2-1; 7 bases match TRBD1. With 0 bases clipped from V and 8 bases from J, the junction kept 5 bases outside the gene matches. This CDR3 has 14 amino acids. Germline values: CDR1 SGDLS, CDR2 YYNGEE. CDR3 sequence: CASSVGGTVHEQFF. Here the CDR3 DNA reads TGTGCCAGCAGCGTAGGTGGGACAGTGCATGAGCAGTTCTTC.

This clone was seen a single time. The gene calls are TRBV4-1 and TRBJ2-5; D may be TRBD1 (6 bases). Looked up from germline, CDR1 is MGHRA and CDR2 is YSYEKL. Trimming shortened V by 4 bases and J by 5 bases, and 20 bases separated the two germline ends. There are 16 residues in the CDR3. For the CDR3, the DNA is TGCGCCAGCAGCCGCACCGGGACATTGGTGGGGGAGACCCAGTACTTC. Translated, it gives CASSRTGTLVGETQYF.

The V and J genes are TRBV2 and TRBJ1-6; 12 positions agree with TRBD1. V trimming: 6 bases; J trimming: 10 bases; junction bases outside the gene matches: 7. There are 15 residues in the CDR3. Germline assignment: CDR1 SNHLY and CDR2 FYNNEI. The CDR3 region is CASRETGTGGSPLHF. CDR3 DNA sequence: TGTGCCAGCAGGGAAACCGGGACAGGGGGCTCACCCCTCCACTTT.

The J gene is TRBJ2-2, the V gene TRBV29-1; 9 bases are a match to TRBD1. Per the germline V gene, CDR1 is SQVTM and CDR2 is ANQGSEA. The CDR3 runs 14 residues. After removal of 4 bases from V and 7 bases from J, the junction contained 7 bases not matched to a gene. This CDR3 is CSVVQGARSGELFF. CDR3 in DNA: TGCAGCGTTGTACAGGGGGCGCGAAGCGGGGAGCTGTTTTTT.

V usage is TRBV29-1 and J usage is TRBJ2-7, with 13 bases that match TRBD2. The V gene's germline CDR1 is SQVTM and CDR2 ANQGSEA. The CDR3 sequence is 15 residues long. Unmatched junction bases numbered 8, after V lost 7 bases and J lost 2 bases. CDR3 amino acids: CSARLAGGRTYEQYF. DNA of the CDR3: TGCAGCGCCAGACTAGCGGGAGGCCGAACCTACGAGCAGTACTTC.

The CDR3 loop is CASKRAGVEVGIEFF. Written as DNA, the CDR3 is TGCGCCAGCAAACGAGCGGGAGTAGAGGTAGGTATAGAGTTCTTC. The chain couples TRBV10-1 to TRBJ2-1; 8 bases line up with TRBD2. The J segment lost 14 bases and the V segment lost 7 bases, leaving 19 bases of the junction unmatched. Germline V CDR1 and CDR2: WNHNN, SYGVQD (reference sequence). The CDR3 length is 15 residues.

This sequence joins TRBV19 and TRBJ1-2; 7 bases map to TRBD1. J gave up 8 bases and V 6 bases, and 9 bases lay outside the gene matches. Germline assignment: CDR1 LNHDA and CDR2 SQIVND (reference sequence). There are 13 residues in the CDR3. CDR3: CASRRQGSPGYTF. In DNA form, the CDR3 reads TGTGCCAGTAGACGACAGGGATCCCCAGGCTACACCTTC.

The CDR3 reads CASSAGLSGTGGGYTF. The CDR3 nucleotides are TGTGCCAGCAGCGCGGGCCTCTCCGGGACAGGGGGTGGCTACACCTTC. The genes are TRBV21-1 and TRBJ1-2; no DNA check was done on the table's D call, TRBD1. TRBV21-1 is described as a pseudogene. The CDR3 has 16 residues.

The chain links TRBV11-2 to TRBJ2-2; the match to TRBD2 covers 9 bases. J was trimmed by 4 bases and V by 6 bases; bases with no gene match: 12. CDR1 is SGHAT, CDR2 FQNNGV, per germline. The CDR3 has 17 amino acids. Here the CDR3 DNA reads TGTGCCAGCAGTCCCAAAATCGGACTAGCGAGCACCGGGGAGCTGTTTTTT. This codes for CASSPKIGLASTGELFF. The full variable domain, with the rest looked up from reference TRBV11-2 and TRBJ2-2, is EAGVAQSPRYKIIEKRQSVAFWCNPISGHATLYWYQQILGQGPKLLIQFQNNGVVDDSQLPKDRFSAERLKGVDSTLKIQPAKLEDSAVYLCASSPKIGLASTGELFFGEGSRLTVL.

J is TRBJ1-4 and V is TRBV5-1; maybe TRBD1 (5 bases). Germline CDR1 and CDR2: SGHRS and YFSETQ. CDR3 length: 15 amino acids. Trimming shortened V by 7 bases and J by 3 bases, and 16 bases separated the two germline ends. The CDR3 here is CASAPGNLANEKLFF. The CDR3 coding sequence is TGCGCCAGCGCACCAGGGAACCTCGCTAATGAAAAACTGTTTTTT.

The gene calls are TRBV7-2 and TRBJ1-2, with 7 nucleotides matching TRBD1. The germline gives CDR1 SGHTA, CDR2 FQGNSA. The trim removed 2 bases at V and 8 bases at J, leaving 8 bases unmatched. This CDR3 spans 14 amino acids. Written as DNA, the CDR3 is TGTGCCAGCAGCTTAAATACAGGGGCCGGGGGCTACACCTTC. It encodes CASSLNTGAGGYTF. The whole variable domain, remainder taken from reference TRBV7-2 and TRBJ1-2, is GAGVSQSPSNKVTEKGKDVELRCDPISGHTALYWYRQSLGQGLEFLIYFQGNSAPDKSGLPSDRFSAERTGGSVSTLTIQRTQQEDSAVYLCASSLNTGAGGYTFGSGTRLTVV.

The chain carries TRBV7-9 and TRBJ1-5; possibly TRBD1 for D (6 bases). The CDR3 has 13 amino acids. The germline gives CDR1 SEHNR, CDR2 FQNEAQ (reference sequence). V was shortened by 5 bases and J by 5 bases, with 10 bases between the two germline ends. The CDR3 reads CASSQQGDQPQHF. CDR3 nucleotides: TGTGCCAGCAGCCAACAGGGAGATCAGCCCCAGCATTTT. Variable domain in full (rest from reference TRBV7-9 and TRBJ1-5): DTGVSQNPRHKITKRGQNVTFRCDPISEHNRLYWYRQTLGQGPEFLTYFQNEAQLEKSRLLSDRFSAERPKGSFSTLEIQRTEQGDSAMYLCASSQQGDQPQHFGDGTRLSIL.

This clone was seen more than once but under ten times. V is TRBV7-8 and J is TRBJ2-5, with D possibly TRBD2 on 7 matching bases. The CDR3 contains 18 residues. With 0 bases removed from V and 1 base from J, the gap between germline ends came to 18 bases. From germline, CDR1 is SGHVS and CDR2 FQNEAQ. The CDR3 DNA is TGTGCCAGCAGCTTAGCGGGGGCTGGGGGGGGATCCCAAGAGACCCAGTACTTC. Encoded protein: CASSLAGAGGGSQETQYF.

This clone was recorded only once. The V gene is TRBV6-6, the J gene TRBJ2-7, with 12 bases that match TRBD2. Trimming cost V 8 bases and J 5 bases; bases outside gene matches: 13. The CDR3 extends over 16 amino acids. Per the germline V gene, CDR1 is MNHNY and CDR2 is SVGAGI (reference sequence). CDR3 sequence: CASVVASGRANNEQYF. For the CDR3, the DNA is TGTGCCAGCGTGGTGGCTAGCGGGAGGGCCAATAACGAGCAGTACTTC.

The V call is TRBV6-4, the J call TRBJ2-7; no firm D call. This CDR3 has 16 residues. Germline CDR1 and CDR2: MRHNA and SNTAGT. Trimming took 2 bases from V and 2 from J, leaving 16 bases between them. As DNA, the CDR3 is TGTGCCAGCAGTGACGCCGCGGCCGCCTCGCCCTACGAGCAGTACTTC. Its translation is CASSDAAAASPYEQYF.

The J gene is TRBJ1-2, the V gene TRBV10-3, with D possibly matching TRBD1 (6 bases). Germline CDR1 reads ENHRY; CDR2 reads SYGVKD. Trimming cost V 0 bases and J 2 bases, with 10 bases left between them. The CDR3 totals 15 residues. For the CDR3, the DNA is TGTGCCATCAGTGAGTCGCGGACAGACAACTATGGCTACACCTTC. It yields the protein CAISESRTDNYGYTF.

This sequence joins TRBV15 and TRBJ2-7; 7 nucleotides line up with TRBD1. CDR3 length: 15 residues. V trimming: 3 bases; J trimming: 7 bases; junction bases outside the gene matches: 12. Germline CDR1 LNHNV, CDR2 YYDKDF (reference sequence). Written as DNA, the CDR3 is TGTGCCACCAGCAGTGGCCCTGACAGGGCATGGGAGCAGTACTTC. Encoded protein: CATSSGPDRAWEQYF.

The chain carries TRBV5-1 and TRBJ1-2; D perhaps matches TRBD1 (6 bases). V was shortened by 3 bases and J by 1 base, with 10 bases between the two germline ends. The germline gives CDR1 SGHRS, CDR2 YFSETQ. The CDR3 runs to 14 residues. The CDR3: CASSSGQHNYGYTF. CDR3 in DNA: TGCGCCAGCAGCTCCGGACAGCATAACTATGGCTACACCTTC.

As DNA, the CDR3 is TGTGCCAGCAGCCAAGATAGGCCCCTAGCCAACCGACCCACGACAGATACGCAGTATTTT. Translated: CASSQDRPLANRPTTDTQYF. This chain joins TRBV3-1 (or the pseudogene TRBV3-2) and TRBJ2-3; a weak D match, TRBD2 (5 bases). In germline, CDR1 is LGHDT, CDR2 YNNKEL (reference sequence). V gave up 0 bases and J gave up 3 bases, with 25 bases separating them. CDR3 size: 20 residues.

V is TRBV4-2 and J is TRBJ2-1; 7 bases align to TRBD2. In germline, CDR1 is LGHNA, CDR2 YNFKEQ. The CDR3 has 14 amino acids. V lost 2 bases and J lost 8; bases outside the gene matches: 6. The CDR3 region has the DNA TGTGCCAGCAGCCAACTAGCGGAGCGGGATGAGCAGTTCTTC. This translates into CASSQLAERDEQFF.